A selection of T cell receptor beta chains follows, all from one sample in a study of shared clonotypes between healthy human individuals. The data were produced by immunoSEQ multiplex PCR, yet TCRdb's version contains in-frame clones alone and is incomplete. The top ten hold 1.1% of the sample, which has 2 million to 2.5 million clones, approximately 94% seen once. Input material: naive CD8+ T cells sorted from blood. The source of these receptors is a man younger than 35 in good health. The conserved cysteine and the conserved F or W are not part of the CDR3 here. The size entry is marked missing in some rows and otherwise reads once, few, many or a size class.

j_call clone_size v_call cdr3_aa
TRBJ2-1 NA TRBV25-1 ATGPGEELQF
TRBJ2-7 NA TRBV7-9 ASSSLGAGEYEQY
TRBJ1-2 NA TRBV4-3 ASSTGTETNYGYT
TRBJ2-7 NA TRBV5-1 ASSYATRGGEWDEQY
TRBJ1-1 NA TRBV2 ASSEMGHTEAF
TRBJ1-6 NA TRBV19 ASSADRGWSPLH
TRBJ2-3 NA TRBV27 ASSIHRVAVSTDTQY
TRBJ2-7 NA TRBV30 AWSDGGRGGYEQY
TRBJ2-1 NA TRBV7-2 ASEPSWGANEQF
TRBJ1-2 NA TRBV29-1 SVVRQANYGYT
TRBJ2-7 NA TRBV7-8 ASSPGWGSSYEQY
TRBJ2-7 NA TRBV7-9 VTTVVDRDSSYEQY
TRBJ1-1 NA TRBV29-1 SVDSTGANTEAF
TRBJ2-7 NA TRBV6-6 ASSLDSYEQY
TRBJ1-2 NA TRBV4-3 ASSQEPGQGVGYT
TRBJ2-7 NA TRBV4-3 ASSTGLAYEQY
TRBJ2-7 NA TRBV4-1 ASSEAGTARQY
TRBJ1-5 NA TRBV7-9 ASSLSEEMWGQPQH
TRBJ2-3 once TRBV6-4 ASSDSGAGGTDTQY
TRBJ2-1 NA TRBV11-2 ASSSPGTGYFEQF
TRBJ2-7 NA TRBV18 ASSPGAAYEQY
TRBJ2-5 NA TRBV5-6 ASSPLMVETQY
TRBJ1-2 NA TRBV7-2 ASSFRPAGQSYGYT
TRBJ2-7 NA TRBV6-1 ASSEVQGYEQY
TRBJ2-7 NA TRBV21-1 APRQGGSYPYEQY
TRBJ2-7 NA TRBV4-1 ASSHSTGTSGVYEQY
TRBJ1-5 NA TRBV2 ASSEAWGTAHQPQH
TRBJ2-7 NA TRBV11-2 ASSGLAALYEQY
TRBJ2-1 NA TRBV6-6 ASSYSEGLHEQF
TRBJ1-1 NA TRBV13 ASSLKGTEAF
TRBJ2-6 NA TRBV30 AWAPVGPGANVLT
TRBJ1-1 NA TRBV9 ASSVEGAHDTEAF